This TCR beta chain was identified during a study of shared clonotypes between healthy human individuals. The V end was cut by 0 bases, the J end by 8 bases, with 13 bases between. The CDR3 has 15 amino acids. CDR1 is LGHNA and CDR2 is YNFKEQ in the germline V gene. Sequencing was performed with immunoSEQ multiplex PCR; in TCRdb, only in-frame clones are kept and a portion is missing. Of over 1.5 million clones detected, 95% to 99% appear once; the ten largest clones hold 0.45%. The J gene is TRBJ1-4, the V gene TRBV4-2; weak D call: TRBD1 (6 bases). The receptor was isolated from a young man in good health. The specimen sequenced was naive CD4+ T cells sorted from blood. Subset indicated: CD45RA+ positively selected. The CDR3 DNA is TGTGCCAGCAGCCAAGAGTCGGGGGCGTGGGAAAAACTGTTTTTT. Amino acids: CASSQESGAWEKLFF.